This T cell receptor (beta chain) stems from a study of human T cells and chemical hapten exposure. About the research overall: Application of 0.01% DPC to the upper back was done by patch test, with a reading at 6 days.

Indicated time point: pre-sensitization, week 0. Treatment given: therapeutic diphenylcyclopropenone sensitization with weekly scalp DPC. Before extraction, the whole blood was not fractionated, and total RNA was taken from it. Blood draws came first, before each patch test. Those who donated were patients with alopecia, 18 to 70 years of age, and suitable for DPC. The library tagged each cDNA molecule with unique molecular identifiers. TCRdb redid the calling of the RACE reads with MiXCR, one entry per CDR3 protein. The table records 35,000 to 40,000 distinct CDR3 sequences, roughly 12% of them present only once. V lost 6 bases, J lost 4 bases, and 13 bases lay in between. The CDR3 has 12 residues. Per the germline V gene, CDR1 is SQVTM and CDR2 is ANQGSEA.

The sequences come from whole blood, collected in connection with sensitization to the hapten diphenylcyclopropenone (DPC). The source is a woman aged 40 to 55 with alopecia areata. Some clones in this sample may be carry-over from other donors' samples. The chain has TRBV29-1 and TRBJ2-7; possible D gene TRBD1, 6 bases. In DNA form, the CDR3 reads TGCAGCGTACGCCGGGACACATACGAGCAGTACTTC. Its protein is CSVRRDTYEQYF.